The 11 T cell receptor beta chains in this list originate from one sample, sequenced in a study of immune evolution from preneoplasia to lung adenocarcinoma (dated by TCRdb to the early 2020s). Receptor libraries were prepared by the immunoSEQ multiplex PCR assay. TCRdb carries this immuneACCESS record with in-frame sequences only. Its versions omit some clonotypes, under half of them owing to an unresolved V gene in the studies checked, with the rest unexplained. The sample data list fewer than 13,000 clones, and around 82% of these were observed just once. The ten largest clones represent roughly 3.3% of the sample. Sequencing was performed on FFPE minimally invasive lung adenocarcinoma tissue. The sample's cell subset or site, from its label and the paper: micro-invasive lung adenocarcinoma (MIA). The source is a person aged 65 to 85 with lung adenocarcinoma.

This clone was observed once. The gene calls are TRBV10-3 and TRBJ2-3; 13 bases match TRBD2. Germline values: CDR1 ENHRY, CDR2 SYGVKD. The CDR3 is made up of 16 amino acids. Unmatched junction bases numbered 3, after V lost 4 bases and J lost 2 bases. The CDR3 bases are TGTGCCATCAGTGTAACTAGCGGGGGGGCCACAGATACGCAGTATTTT. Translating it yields CAISVTSGGATDTQYF.

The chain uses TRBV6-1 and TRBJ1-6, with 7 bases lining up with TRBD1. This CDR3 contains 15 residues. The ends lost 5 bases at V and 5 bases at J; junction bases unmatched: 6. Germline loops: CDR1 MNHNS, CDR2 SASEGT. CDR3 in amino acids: CASSLQQGNNSPLHF. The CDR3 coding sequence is TGTGCCAGCAGTCTTCAACAGGGGAATAATTCACCCCTCCACTTT.

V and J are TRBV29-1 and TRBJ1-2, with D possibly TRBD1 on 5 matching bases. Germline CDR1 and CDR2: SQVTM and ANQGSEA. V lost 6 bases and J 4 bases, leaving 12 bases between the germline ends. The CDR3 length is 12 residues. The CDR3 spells CSVRWGSYGYTF. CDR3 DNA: TGCAGCGTCCGATGGGGGTCCTATGGCTACACCTTC.

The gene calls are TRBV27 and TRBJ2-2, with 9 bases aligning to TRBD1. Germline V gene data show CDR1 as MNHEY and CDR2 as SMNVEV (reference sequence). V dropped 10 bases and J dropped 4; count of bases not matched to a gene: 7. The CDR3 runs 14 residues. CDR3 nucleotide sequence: TGTGCCACCAGACCGGGACAGGGCACCGGGGAGCTGTTTTTT. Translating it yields CATRPGQGTGELFF.

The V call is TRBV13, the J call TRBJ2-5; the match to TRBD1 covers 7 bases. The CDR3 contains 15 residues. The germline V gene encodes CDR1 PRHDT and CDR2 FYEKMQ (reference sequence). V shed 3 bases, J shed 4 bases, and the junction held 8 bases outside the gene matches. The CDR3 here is CASSFYSRGLETQYF. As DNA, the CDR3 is TGTGCCAGCAGCTTCTATTCCAGGGGGTTAGAGACCCAGTACTTC. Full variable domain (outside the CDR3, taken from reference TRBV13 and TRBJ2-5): AAGVIQSPRHLIKEKRETATLKCYPIPRHDTVYWYQQGPGQDPQFLISFYEKMQSDKGSIPDRFSAQQFSDYHSELNMSSLELGDSALYFCASSFYSRGLETQYFGPGTRLLVL.

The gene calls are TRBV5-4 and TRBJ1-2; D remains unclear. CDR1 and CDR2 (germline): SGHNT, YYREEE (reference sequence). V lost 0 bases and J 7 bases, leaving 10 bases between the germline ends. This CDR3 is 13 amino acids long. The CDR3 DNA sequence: TGTGCCAGCAGCTTGGCAAGGGTGGGTGGCTACACCTTC. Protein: CASSLARVGGYTF.

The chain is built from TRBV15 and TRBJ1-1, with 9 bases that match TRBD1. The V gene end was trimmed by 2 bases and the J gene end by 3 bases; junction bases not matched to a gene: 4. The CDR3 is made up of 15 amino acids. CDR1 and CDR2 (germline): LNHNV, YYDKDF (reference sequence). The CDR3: CATSRRGQGHTEAFF. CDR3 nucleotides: TGTGCCACCAGCAGAAGGGGACAGGGCCACACTGAAGCTTTCTTT.

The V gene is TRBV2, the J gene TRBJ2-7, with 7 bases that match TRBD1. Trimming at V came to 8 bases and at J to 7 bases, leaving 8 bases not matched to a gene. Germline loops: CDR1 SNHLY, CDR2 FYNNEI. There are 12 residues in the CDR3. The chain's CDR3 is CASDMGQQEQYF. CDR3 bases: TGTGCCAGCGATATGGGACAGCAAGAGCAGTACTTC.

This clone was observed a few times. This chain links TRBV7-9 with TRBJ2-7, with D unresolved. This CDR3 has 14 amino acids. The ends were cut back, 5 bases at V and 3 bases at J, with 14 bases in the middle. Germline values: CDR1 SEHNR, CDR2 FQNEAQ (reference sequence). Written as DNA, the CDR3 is TGTGCCAGCAGCCCCGTAACAGAGCGCTACGAGCAGTACTTC. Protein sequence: CASSPVTERYEQYF.

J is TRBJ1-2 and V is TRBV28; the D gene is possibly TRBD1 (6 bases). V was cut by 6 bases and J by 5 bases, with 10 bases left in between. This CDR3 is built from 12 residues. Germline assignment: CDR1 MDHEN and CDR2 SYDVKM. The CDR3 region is CASRRGGYGYTF. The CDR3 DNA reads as TGTGCCAGCAGGAGGGGGGGGTATGGCTACACCTTC.

The CDR3 nucleotides are TGTGCCAGCAGTCCGCCCGGGGATATGGTAAATGAGCAGTTCTTC. As protein: CASSPPGDMVNEQFF. J is TRBJ2-1 and V is TRBV6-5, with D perhaps matching TRBD2 (5 bases). The V gene's germline CDR1 is MNHEY and CDR2 SVGAGI. V dropped 5 bases and J dropped 7 bases, with 18 bases sitting between them. This CDR3 is 15 amino acids long.